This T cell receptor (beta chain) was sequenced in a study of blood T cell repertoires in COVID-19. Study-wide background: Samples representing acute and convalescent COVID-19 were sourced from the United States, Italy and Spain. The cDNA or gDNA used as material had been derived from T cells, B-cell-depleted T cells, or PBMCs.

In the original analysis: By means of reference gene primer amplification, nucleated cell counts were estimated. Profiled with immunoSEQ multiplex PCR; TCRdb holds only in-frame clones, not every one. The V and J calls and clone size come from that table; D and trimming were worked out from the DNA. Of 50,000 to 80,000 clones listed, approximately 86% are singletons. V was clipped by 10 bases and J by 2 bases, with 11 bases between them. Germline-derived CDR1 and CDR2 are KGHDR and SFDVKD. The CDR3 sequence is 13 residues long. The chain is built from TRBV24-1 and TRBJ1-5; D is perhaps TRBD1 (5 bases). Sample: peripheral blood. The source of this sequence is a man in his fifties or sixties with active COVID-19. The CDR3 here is CATGRDGNQPQHF. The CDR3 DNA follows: TGTGCCACAGGGAGGGACGGCAATCAGCCCCAGCATTTT.